This TCR beta chain is from a study of blood T cells in healthy people across ages. A second roughly 7 to 12 cycle PCR used barcoded and J-beta primers. MiXCR, run by TCRdb on the 5' RACE reads, gives a single entry per CDR3 protein. The sample contains some 900,000 distinct CDR3 sequences, more than 25% of which appear only once. Germline V gene sequence: CDR1 KGHSH, CDR2 LQKENI. Trimming removed 6 bases at V and 5 bases at J, with 10 bases between. The CDR3 runs 12 residues. Only a few counts were recorded for this clonotype. Sequencing used blood. This TCR was recovered from a woman older than 75 in good health. The V gene is TRBV18, the J gene TRBJ1-1; D gene ambiguous. The CDR3: CASSNTRTEAFF. The CDR3 bases are TGTGCCAGCTCGAACACGAGGACTGAAGCTTTCTTT.